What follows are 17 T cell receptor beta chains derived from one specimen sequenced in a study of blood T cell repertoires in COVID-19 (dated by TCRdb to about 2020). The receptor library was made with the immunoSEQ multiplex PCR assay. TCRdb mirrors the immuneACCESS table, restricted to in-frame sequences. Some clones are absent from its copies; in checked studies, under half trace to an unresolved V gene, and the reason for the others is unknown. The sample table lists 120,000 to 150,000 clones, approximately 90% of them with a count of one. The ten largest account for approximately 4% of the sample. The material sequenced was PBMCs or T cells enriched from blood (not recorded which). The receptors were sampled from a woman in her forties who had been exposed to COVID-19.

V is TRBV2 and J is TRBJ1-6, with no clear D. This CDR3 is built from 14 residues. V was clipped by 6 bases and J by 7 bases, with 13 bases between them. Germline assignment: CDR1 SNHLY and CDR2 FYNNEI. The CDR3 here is CASSAPDTNSPLHF. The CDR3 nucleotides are TGTGCCAGCAGCGCCCCTGACACAAATTCACCCCTCCACTTT.

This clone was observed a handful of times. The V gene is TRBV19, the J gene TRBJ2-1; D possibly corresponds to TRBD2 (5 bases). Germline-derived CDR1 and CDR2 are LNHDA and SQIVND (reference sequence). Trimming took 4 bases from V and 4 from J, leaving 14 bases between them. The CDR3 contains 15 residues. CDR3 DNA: TGTGCCAGTAGTACAAGTTTGACGGGGTACAATGAGCAGTTCTTC. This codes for CASSTSLTGYNEQFF.

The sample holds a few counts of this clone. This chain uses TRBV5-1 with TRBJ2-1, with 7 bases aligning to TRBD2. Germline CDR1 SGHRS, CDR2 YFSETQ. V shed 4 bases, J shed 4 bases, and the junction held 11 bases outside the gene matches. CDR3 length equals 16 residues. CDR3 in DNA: TGCGCCAGCAGCCCGGGAAGTCTAGCGGTTTACAATGAGCAGTTCTTC. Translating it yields CASSPGSLAVYNEQFF.

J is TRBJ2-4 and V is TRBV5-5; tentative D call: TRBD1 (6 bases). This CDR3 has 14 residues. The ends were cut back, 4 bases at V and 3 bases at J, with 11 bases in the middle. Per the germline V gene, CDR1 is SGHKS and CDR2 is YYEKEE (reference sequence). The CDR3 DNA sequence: TGTGCCAGCAGCATACAGGGTAACAAAAACATTCAGTACTTC. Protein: CASSIQGNKNIQYF. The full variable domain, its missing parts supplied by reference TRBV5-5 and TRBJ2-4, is DAGVTQSPTHLIKTRGQQVTLRCSPISGHKSVSWYQQVLGQGPQFIFQYYEKEERGRGNFPDRFSARQFPNYSSELNVNALLLGDSALYLCASSIQGNKNIQYFGAGTRLSVL.

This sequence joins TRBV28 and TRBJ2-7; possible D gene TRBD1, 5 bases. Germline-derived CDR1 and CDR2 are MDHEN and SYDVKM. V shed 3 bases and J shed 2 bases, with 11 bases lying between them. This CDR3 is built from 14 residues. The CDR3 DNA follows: TGTGCCAGCAGTTTTAGTGACAGCGCCTACGAGCAGTACTTC. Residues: CASSFSDSAYEQYF.

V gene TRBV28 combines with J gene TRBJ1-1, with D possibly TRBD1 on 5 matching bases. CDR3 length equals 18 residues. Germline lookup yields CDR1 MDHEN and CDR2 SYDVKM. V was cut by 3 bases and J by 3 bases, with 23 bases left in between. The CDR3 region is CASSFLKRGPHRDTEAFF. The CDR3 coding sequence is TGTGCCAGCAGTTTTCTGAAAAGGGGCCCTCATAGGGACACTGAAGCTTTCTTT.

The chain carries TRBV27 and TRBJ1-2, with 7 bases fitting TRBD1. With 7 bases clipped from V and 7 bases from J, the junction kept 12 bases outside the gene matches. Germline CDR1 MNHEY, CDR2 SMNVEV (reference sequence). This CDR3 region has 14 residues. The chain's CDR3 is CASTPRQGESGYTF. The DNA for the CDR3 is TGTGCCAGCACCCCCCGACAGGGAGAGAGTGGCTACACCTTC.

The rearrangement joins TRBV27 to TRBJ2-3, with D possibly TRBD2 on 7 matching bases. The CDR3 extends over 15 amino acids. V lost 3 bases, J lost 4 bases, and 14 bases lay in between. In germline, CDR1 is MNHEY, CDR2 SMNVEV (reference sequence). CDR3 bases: TGTGCCAGCAGTTTTGATGGGGGGGCCGCAGATACGCAGTATTTT. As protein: CASSFDGGAADTQYF.

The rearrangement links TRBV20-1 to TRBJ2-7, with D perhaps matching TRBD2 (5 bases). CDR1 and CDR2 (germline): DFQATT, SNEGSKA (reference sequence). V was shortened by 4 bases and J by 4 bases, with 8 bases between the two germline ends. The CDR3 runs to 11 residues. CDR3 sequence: CSAKREYEQYF. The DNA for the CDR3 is TGCAGTGCTAAGAGGGAATACGAGCAGTACTTC.

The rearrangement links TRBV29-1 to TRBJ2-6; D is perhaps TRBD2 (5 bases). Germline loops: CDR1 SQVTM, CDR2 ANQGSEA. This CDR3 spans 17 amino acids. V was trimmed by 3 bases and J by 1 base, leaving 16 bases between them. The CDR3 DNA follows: TGCAGCGTTGATGGTAGTCCCGGGGTATCTGGGGCCAACGTCCTGACTTTC. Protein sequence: CSVDGSPGVSGANVLTF.

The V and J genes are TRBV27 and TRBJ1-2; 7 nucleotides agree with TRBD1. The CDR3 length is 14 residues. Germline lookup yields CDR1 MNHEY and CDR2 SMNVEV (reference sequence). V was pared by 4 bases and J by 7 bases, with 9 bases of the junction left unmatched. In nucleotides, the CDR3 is TGTGCCAGCAGTTCAGGGGACAGCCTTTCTGGCTACACCTTC. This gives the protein CASSSGDSLSGYTF.

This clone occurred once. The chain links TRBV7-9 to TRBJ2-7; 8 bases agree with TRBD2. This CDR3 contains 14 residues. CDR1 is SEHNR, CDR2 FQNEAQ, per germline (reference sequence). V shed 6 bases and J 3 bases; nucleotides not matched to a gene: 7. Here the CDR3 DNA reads TGTGCCAGCAGACCCGGGGGGGACGACTACGAGCAGTACTTC. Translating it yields CASRPGGDDYEQYF.

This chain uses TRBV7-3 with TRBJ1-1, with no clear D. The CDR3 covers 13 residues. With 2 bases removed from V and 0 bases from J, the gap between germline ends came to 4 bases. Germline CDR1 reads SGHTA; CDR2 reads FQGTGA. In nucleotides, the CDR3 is TGTGCCAGCAGCTTATCAGTGAACACTGAAGCTTTCTTT. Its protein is CASSLSVNTEAFF.

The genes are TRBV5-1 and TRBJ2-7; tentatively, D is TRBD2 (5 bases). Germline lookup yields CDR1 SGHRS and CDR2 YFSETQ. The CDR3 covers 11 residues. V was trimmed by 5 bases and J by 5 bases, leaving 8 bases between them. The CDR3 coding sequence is TGCGCCAGCAGGGCCGGGAACGAGCAGTACTTC. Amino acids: CASRAGNEQYF.

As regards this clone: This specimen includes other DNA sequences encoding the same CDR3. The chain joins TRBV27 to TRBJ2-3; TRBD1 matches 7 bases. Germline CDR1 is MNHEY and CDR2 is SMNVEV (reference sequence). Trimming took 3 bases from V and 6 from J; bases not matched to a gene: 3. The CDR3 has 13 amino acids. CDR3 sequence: CASSFRGGDTQYF. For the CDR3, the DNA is TGTGCCAGCAGTTTCAGAGGGGGCGATACGCAGTATTTT.

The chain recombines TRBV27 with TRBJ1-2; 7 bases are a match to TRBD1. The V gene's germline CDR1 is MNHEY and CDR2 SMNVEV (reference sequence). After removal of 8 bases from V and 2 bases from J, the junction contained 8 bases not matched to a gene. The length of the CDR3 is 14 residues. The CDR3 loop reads CASGETGLNYGYTF. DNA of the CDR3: TGTGCCAGCGGAGAGACAGGGTTAAACTATGGCTACACCTTC.

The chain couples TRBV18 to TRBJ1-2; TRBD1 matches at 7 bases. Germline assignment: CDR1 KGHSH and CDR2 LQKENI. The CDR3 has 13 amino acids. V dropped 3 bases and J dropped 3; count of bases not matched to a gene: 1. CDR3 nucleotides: TGTGCCAGCTCACCTGACAGGGACTATGGCTACACCTTC. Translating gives CASSPDRDYGYTF.